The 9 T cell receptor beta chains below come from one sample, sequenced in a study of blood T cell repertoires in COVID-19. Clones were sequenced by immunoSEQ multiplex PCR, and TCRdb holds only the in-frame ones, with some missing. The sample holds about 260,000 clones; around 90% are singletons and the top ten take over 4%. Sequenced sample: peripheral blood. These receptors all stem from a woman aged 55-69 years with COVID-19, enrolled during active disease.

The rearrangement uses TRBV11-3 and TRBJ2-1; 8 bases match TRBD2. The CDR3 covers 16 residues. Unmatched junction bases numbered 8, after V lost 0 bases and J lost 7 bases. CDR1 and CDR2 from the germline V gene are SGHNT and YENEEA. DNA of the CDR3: TGTGCCAGCAGCTTAGATGGGACGGGAGGGCCTAATGAGCAGTTCTTC. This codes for CASSLDGTGGPNEQFF.

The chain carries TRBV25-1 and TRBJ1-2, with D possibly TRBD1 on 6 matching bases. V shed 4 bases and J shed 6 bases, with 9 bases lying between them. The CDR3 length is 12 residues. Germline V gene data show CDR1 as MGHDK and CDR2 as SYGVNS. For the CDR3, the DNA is TGTGCCAGCAGTGCAGGGGTTCATGGCTACACCTTC. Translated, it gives CASSAGVHGYTF.

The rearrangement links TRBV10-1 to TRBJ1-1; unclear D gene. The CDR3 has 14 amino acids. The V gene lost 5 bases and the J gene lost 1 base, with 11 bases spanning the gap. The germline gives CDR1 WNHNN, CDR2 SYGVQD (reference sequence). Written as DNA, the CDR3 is TGCGCCAGCAGTCCCGCGGAACGGAACACTGAAGCTTTCTTT. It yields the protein CASSPAERNTEAFF.

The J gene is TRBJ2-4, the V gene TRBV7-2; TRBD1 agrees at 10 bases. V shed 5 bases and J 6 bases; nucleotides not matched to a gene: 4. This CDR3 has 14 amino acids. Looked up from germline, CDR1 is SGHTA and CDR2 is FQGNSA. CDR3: CASSAWTGGNIQYF. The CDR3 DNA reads TGTGCCAGCAGCGCCTGGACAGGGGGAAACATTCAGTACTTC. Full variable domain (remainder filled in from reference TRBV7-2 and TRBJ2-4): GAGVSQSPSNKVTEKGKDVELRCDPISGHTALYWYRQSLGQGLEFLIYFQGNSAPDKSGLPSDRFSAERTGGSVSTLTIQRTQQEDSAVYLCASSAWTGGNIQYFGAGTRLSVL.

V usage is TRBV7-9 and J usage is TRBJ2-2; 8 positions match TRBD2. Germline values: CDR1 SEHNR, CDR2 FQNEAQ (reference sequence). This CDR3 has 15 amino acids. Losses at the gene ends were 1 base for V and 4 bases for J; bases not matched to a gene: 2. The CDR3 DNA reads TGTGCCAGCAGCTTAGGAGCGGGAGTCACCGGGGAGCTGTTTTTT. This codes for CASSLGAGVTGELFF.

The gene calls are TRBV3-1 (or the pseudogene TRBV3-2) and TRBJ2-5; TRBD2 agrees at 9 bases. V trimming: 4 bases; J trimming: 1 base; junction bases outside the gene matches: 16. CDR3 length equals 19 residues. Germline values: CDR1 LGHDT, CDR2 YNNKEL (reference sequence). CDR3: CASSLSGTSPELFQETQYF. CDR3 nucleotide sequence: TGTGCCAGCAGCCTAAGTGGGACTAGCCCCGAGCTGTTCCAAGAGACCCAGTACTTC.

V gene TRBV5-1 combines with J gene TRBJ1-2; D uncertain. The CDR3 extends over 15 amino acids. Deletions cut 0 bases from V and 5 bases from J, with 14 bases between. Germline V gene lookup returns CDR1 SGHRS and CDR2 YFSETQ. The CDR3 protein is CASSLGSAEGYGYTF. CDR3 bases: TGCGCCAGCAGCTTGGGCTCGGCGGAGGGTTATGGCTACACCTTC. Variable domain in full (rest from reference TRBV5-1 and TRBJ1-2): KAGVTQTPRYLIKTRGQQVTLSCSPISGHRSVSWYQQTPGQGLQFLFEYFSETQRNKGNFPGRFSGRQFSNSRSEMNVSTLELGDSALYLCASSLGSAEGYGYTFGSGTRLTVV.

The CDR3 is CASSLYTGNTGELFF. As DNA, the CDR3 is TGTGCCAGCAGCCTCTACACAGGGAACACCGGGGAGCTGTTTTTT. The chain recombines TRBV9 with TRBJ2-2, with D perhaps matching TRBD1 (5 bases). CDR1 and CDR2 (germline): SGDLS, YYNGEE. The CDR3 has 15 amino acids. Deletions cut 4 bases from V and 1 base from J, with 11 bases between.

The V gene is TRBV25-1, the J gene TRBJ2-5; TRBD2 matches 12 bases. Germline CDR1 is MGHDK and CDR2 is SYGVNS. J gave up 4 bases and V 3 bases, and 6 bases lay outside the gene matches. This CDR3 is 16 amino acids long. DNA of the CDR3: TGTGCCAGCAGTGAGGGACTAGCGGGCCGTTTAGAGACCCAGTACTTC. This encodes CASSEGLAGRLETQYF.